These T cell receptor beta chains were read from a single sample in a study of blood T cell repertoires in COVID-19. Sequencing used immunoSEQ multiplex PCR; TCRdb keeps in-frame clones, though not all of them. There are about 200,000 clones in the sample; 70% to 90% occur only once, and around 6.6% lies in the top ten. The sequencing sample was made of peripheral blood. Source of these receptors: a woman aged 35 to 49 who had recovered from COVID-19. Both conserved end residues are part of each CDR3. Fields, in order: CDR3 DNA, CDR3 protein, J gene, CDR3 length, clone size, V gene, D gene. The D gene is left open where the match is weak. Clone size is given for some rows only: seen once, a few or many times, or a class if the clone is expanded.

DNA: TGCAGTGCTAGTCCTAGCGGGAGGGCCGGGGTCGAGCAGTACTTC
CDR3: CSASPSGRAGVEQYF
J: TRBJ2-7
length: 15
size: few
V: TRBV20-1
D: TRBD2

DNA: TGTGCCAGTAGTACAGGGGGCGGGTTTTACAATGAGCAGTTCTTC
CDR3: CASSTGGGFYNEQFF
J: TRBJ2-1
length: 15
size: .
V: TRBV19
D: TRBD1

DNA: TGTGCCAGCAGCCAAGATACGGTTCAGCCCCAGCATTTT
CDR3: CASSQDTVQPQHF
J: TRBJ1-5
length: 13
size: .
V: TRBV3-1/TRBV3-2
D: .

DNA: TGTGCCAGCAGCCAAGAGTATGGGGGTGGGGGGACAGATACGCAGTATTTT
CDR3: CASSQEYGGGGTDTQYF
J: TRBJ2-3
length: 17
size: .
V: TRBV4-2
D: .

DNA: TGTGCCAGCGCCGGCGACAGGGGTCGGGATGAGCAGTTCTTC
CDR3: CASAGDRGRDEQFF
J: TRBJ2-1
length: 14
size: .
V: TRBV19
D: TRBD1

DNA: TGTGCCAGCTCACCTAGCTGGACGGGGGACTACGAGCAGTACTTC
CDR3: CASSPSWTGDYEQYF
J: TRBJ2-7
length: 15
size: .
V: TRBV18
D: .

DNA: TGTGCCAGCAGCTTAACGGGAGGGCCAATTGAGCAGTTCTTC
CDR3: CASSLTGGPIEQFF
J: TRBJ2-1
length: 14
size: .
V: TRBV5-5
D: TRBD2

DNA: TGTGCCAGCAGCGTGGACAGGGGGCCGACAGAGACCCAGTACTTC
CDR3: CASSVDRGPTETQYF
J: TRBJ2-5
length: 15
size: .
V: TRBV9
D: TRBD1

DNA: TGTGCCAGCAATTCTGAGACTAGCGGGAGATTTGGGGAAGAGACCCAGTACTTC
CDR3: CASNSETSGRFGEETQYF
J: TRBJ2-5
length: 18
size: once
V: TRBV2
D: TRBD2

DNA: TGTGCCAGCAGCCCCGGGGGGGGCTACACCTTC
CDR3: CASSPGGGYTF
J: TRBJ1-2
length: 11
size: once
V: TRBV4-2
D: .

DNA: TGTGCCAGTAGCCTAATACAGGGAGTCGGTCAGCCCCAGCATTTT
CDR3: CASSLIQGVGQPQHF
J: TRBJ1-5
length: 15
size: .
V: TRBV19
D: .

DNA: TGTGCCAGCAGCCTAAGACAGGGAAAATATACGCAGTATTTT
CDR3: CASSLRQGKYTQYF
J: TRBJ2-3
length: 14
size: .
V: TRBV11-3
D: TRBD1

DNA: TGTGCCACACGAACCGGGACAGGGCCCTACGAGCAGTACTTC
CDR3: CATRTGTGPYEQYF
J: TRBJ2-7
length: 14
size: .
V: TRBV27
D: TRBD1

DNA: TGTGCCAGCAGAAGTGAGCAGACCCAGTACTTC
CDR3: CASRSEQTQYF
J: TRBJ2-5
length: 11
size: .
V: TRBV28
D: .

DNA: TGTGCCAGCAGCCAAGATGGGGGGAGGAGTGAAGCTTTCTTT
CDR3: CASSQDGGRSEAFF
J: TRBJ1-1
length: 14
size: .
V: TRBV3-1/TRBV3-2
D: .

DNA: TGTGCCAGCAGTCTGACTCAAACAGGGTTGGATGAGCAGTTCTTC
CDR3: CASSLTQTGLDEQFF
J: TRBJ2-1
length: 15
size: once
V: TRBV28
D: .

DNA: TGTGCCAGCAGTTACGAGCGGTTAGCTAACTATGGCTACACCTTC
CDR3: CASSYERLANYGYTF
J: TRBJ1-2
length: 15
size: once
V: TRBV6-2/TRBV6-3
D: .

DNA: TGTGCCAGCAGCTTAGGGGGCAGCGGAAACACCATATATTTT
CDR3: CASSLGGSGNTIYF
J: TRBJ1-3
length: 14
size: .
V: TRBV7-2
D: .

DNA: TGTGCCAGCAGTGACAGACAGGACTATGGCTACACCTTC
CDR3: CASSDRQDYGYTF
J: TRBJ1-2
length: 13
size: .
V: TRBV2
D: .

DNA: TGTGCCAGCAGTGAAGCGGAACCCGGGCGGGAGGCCTACGAGCAGTACTTC
CDR3: CASSEAEPGREAYEQYF
J: TRBJ2-7
length: 17
size: .
V: TRBV6-1
D: TRBD2

DNA: TGTGCCAGCAGTTTAGCGGGAGGTCCCACAGATACGCAGTATTTT
CDR3: CASSLAGGPTDTQYF
J: TRBJ2-3
length: 15
size: once
V: TRBV27
D: TRBD2

DNA: TGTGCCAGCAGCCAAGATAGGGACCCGGGACTTAACTATGGCTACACCTTC
CDR3: CASSQDRDPGLNYGYTF
J: TRBJ1-2
length: 17
size: .
V: TRBV4-2
D: .

DNA: TGTGCCAGCAGCAGATCCGGGACAGGACCCTACGAGCAGTACTTC
CDR3: CASSRSGTGPYEQYF
J: TRBJ2-7
length: 15
size: .
V: TRBV7-6
D: TRBD1

DNA: TGTGCCAGCAGTAACCACCGGACTAGCGGGTTCTACGAGCAGTACTTC
CDR3: CASSNHRTSGFYEQYF
J: TRBJ2-7
length: 16
size: .
V: TRBV6-2/TRBV6-3
D: TRBD2

DNA: TGTGCCTGGAGTGTACTGAGTGTGGGGGCCGAGCAGTTCTTC
CDR3: CAWSVLSVGAEQFF
J: TRBJ2-1
length: 14
size: .
V: TRBV30
D: .

DNA: TGTGCCAGCAGCCCACGCGGGACTAGCGGGAGGGAGGAGACCCAGTACTTC
CDR3: CASSPRGTSGREETQYF
J: TRBJ2-5
length: 17
size: .
V: TRBV7-9
D: TRBD2

DNA: TGTGCCAGTAGTATTGGGAGTTTAGCAAGTGGTGAGCAGTTCTTC
CDR3: CASSIGSLASGEQFF
J: TRBJ2-1
length: 15
size: .
V: TRBV19
D: .

DNA: TGTGCCAGCAGTGAACACCTAGCGGAAACCTACGAGCAGTACTTC
CDR3: CASSEHLAETYEQYF
J: TRBJ2-7
length: 15
size: .
V: TRBV2
D: TRBD2

DNA: TGTGCCACCAGTGATTACGCCGGGTCTGGGGCCAACGTCCTGACTTTC
CDR3: CATSDYAGSGANVLTF
J: TRBJ2-6
length: 16
size: .
V: TRBV24-1
D: .

DNA: TGTGCCAGCAGCTTGGGGGCGGGGGTAGCCAAAAACATTCAGTACTTC
CDR3: CASSLGAGVAKNIQYF
J: TRBJ2-4
length: 16
size: .
V: TRBV5-4
D: TRBD2

DNA: TGTGCCAGCTCATCCAGGGTAGAAACCGGGGAGCTGTTTTTT
CDR3: CASSSRVETGELFF
J: TRBJ2-2
length: 14
size: once
V: TRBV18
D: .

DNA: TGTGCCTCCGGACTAGCCACCTACGAGCAGTACTTC
CDR3: CASGLATYEQYF
J: TRBJ2-7
length: 12
size: .
V: TRBV28
D: TRBD2

DNA: TGTGCCAGCAGCTATCGGAGGACCCTCAATGAGCAGTTCTTC
CDR3: CASSYRRTLNEQFF
J: TRBJ2-1
length: 14
size: .
V: TRBV5-4
D: .

DNA: TGTGCCAGCTCACCGGAACAGGGTAGCAATTCACCCCTCCACTTT
CDR3: CASSPEQGSNSPLHF
J: TRBJ1-6
length: 15
size: .
V: TRBV18
D: .

DNA: TGCGCCAGCAGCCCCCAGACAGGGACGAACTATGGCTACACCTTC
CDR3: CASSPQTGTNYGYTF
J: TRBJ1-2
length: 15
size: .
V: TRBV5-1
D: TRBD1

DNA: TGTGCCAGCAGCCCAGGAAGAGGGAGGAGCTCCTACAATGAGCAGTTCTTC
CDR3: CASSPGRGRSSYNEQFF
J: TRBJ2-1
length: 17
size: .
V: TRBV11-2
D: .

DNA: TGTGCCAGCAGGAGCCGGGACTCAGCCTACGAGCAGTACTTC
CDR3: CASRSRDSAYEQYF
J: TRBJ2-7
length: 14
size: .
V: TRBV25-1
D: .

DNA: TGCGCCAGCAGCTTGGAGAGGACTAGCTCAGAGACCCAGTACTTC
CDR3: CASSLERTSSETQYF
J: TRBJ2-5
length: 15
size: .
V: TRBV5-1
D: TRBD2

DNA: TGTGCCAGTAGTATTAGTGGGGCAGGGGGCACTGAAGCTTTCTTT
CDR3: CASSISGAGGTEAFF
J: TRBJ1-1
length: 15
size: .
V: TRBV19
D: TRBD1

DNA: TGTGCCTGGAGGCCGGGACTAGCGGGAGTTGATGAGCAGTTCTTC
CDR3: CAWRPGLAGVDEQFF
J: TRBJ2-1
length: 15
size: .
V: TRBV30
D: TRBD2

DNA: TGTGCCAGCTCACCACCGGGCCACAATGAGCAGTTCTTC
CDR3: CASSPPGHNEQFF
J: TRBJ2-1
length: 13
size: .
V: TRBV18
D: .

DNA: TGTGCCAGCTCACCGCCTAGTTCAACTGAGCAGTTCTTC
CDR3: CASSPPSSTEQFF
J: TRBJ2-1
length: 13
size: .
V: TRBV18
D: .

DNA: TGTGCCAGCAGCTTAGGACTAGCGACCTACAATGAGCAGTTCTTC
CDR3: CASSLGLATYNEQFF
J: TRBJ2-1
length: 15
size: .
V: TRBV7-9
D: TRBD2

DNA: TGTGCCAGCAGTGAAGGCGCGGGAACCGGTAGGGATGAGCAGTTCTTC
CDR3: CASSEGAGTGRDEQFF
J: TRBJ2-1
length: 16
size: .
V: TRBV6-1
D: .

DNA: TGTGCCAGCACTCCCGACAGACACACAGATACGCAGTATTTT
CDR3: CASTPDRHTDTQYF
J: TRBJ2-3
length: 14
size: .
V: TRBV2
D: .

DNA: TGTGCCAGCACCACAGGGGAATACTATGGCTACACCTTC
CDR3: CASTTGEYYGYTF
J: TRBJ1-2
length: 13
size: once
V: TRBV7-9
D: TRBD1

DNA: TGTGCCAGCAGCACCTCCCGAGCAGGGGGCTACAATGAGCAGTTCTTC
CDR3: CASSTSRAGGYNEQFF
J: TRBJ2-1
length: 16
size: .
V: TRBV11-3
D: TRBD1

DNA: TGTGCCAGCAATACTCTGGGCAATCAGCCCCAGCATTTT
CDR3: CASNTLGNQPQHF
J: TRBJ1-5
length: 13
size: .
V: TRBV2
D: .